This T cell receptor (beta chain) was profiled in a study of T cells in tuberculosis. CDR1 is MGHRA and CDR2 is YSYEKL in the germline V gene. V trimming: 4 bases; J trimming: 4 bases; junction bases outside the gene matches: 5. The CDR3 is 16 amino acids. Generated by immunoSEQ multiplex PCR, the TCRdb table keeps only in-frame clones and is missing some. The sample includes about 43,000 clones, roughly 94% of them seen just once. The sequence was collected from a donor between 10 and 35 years old with latent tuberculosis or without tuberculosis infection. Some clones in this sample may be carry-over from other donors' samples. Source material: PBMCs. V is TRBV4-1 and J is TRBJ2-3, with 13 bases matching TRBD2. CDR3 nucleotides: TGCGCCAGCAGCCGAGGAACTAGCGGGAGGGCAGATACGCAGTATTTT. Amino acids: CASSRGTSGRADTQYF.